Listed below are T cell receptor beta chains from one sample, sequenced in a study of human T cells and chemical hapten exposure. From the RACE reads, TCRdb called clonotypes with MiXCR, one entry per CDR3 protein. The sample includes 99,000 or so distinct CDR3 sequences, approximately 36% seen only once; the top ten take 2.5% to 3%. The sequences come from whole blood, collected in connection with sensitization to the hapten diphenylcyclopropenone (DPC). Receptors originate from a man between 35 and 55 years old with alopecia areata. Some clones in this sample may be carry-over from other donors' samples. Both conserved end residues are part of each CDR3. Fields, in order: V gene, J gene, D gene, clone size, CDR3 protein, CDR3 DNA. D genes are given only for firm matches. Clone size is not always given. Where it is, it says once, few, many or a class for expanded clones.

TRBV29-1	TRBJ2-5	-	-	CSVARETQYF	TGCAGCGTTGCTCGTGAGACCCAGTACTTC
TRBV6-5	TRBJ2-1	TRBD2	-	CASSYELAGDPVNEQFF	TGTGCCAGCAGTTACGAACTAGCGGGGGACCCAGTTAATGAGCAGTTCTTC
TRBV7-3	TRBJ2-5	TRBD2	few	CASSLNSAGGMETQYF	TGTGCCAGCAGCTTAAATTCCGCGGGAGGGATGGAGACCCAGTACTTC
TRBV3-1	TRBJ2-2	TRBD2	-	CASSQDGLVTGELFF	TGTGCCAGCAGCCAAGATGGACTAGTCACCGGGGAGCTGTTTTTT
TRBV15	TRBJ1-5	-	few	CATQGHSNQPQHF	TGTGCCACCCAAGGGCATAGCAATCAGCCCCAGCATTTT
TRBV7-2	TRBJ2-1	-	-	CVSSLVGAFNHNEQFF	TGTGTCAGCAGCTTAGTAGGAGCTTTTAACCACAATGAGCAGTTCTTC
TRBV5-1	TRBJ2-1	-	few	CASSLATLFNEQFF	TGCGCCAGCAGCTTGGCGACCCTTTTCAATGAGCAGTTCTTC
TRBV6-6	TRBJ2-3	TRBD2	-	CASRRLAATDTQYF	TGTGCCAGCAGACGACTAGCGGCCACAGATACGCAGTATTTT
TRBV20-1	TRBJ2-3	-	few	CSASASSTDTQYF	TGCAGTGCTTCCGCCAGTAGCACAGATACGCAGTATTTT
TRBV4-3	TRBJ2-2	-	few	CASSQDSGTLNTGELFF	TGCGCCAGCAGCCAAGATTCAGGGACTTTGAACACCGGGGAGCTGTTTTTT
TRBV7-2	TRBJ2-3	TRBD2	-	CASSLGTISTDTQYF	TGTGCCAGCAGCCTCGGGACTATCAGCACAGATACGCAGTATTTT
TRBV7-3	TRBJ2-7	TRBD2	-	CASSLLGGSLSYEQYF	TGTGCCAGCAGCTTATTGGGCGGGAGCCTCTCCTACGAGCAGTACTTC
TRBV3-1	TRBJ1-6	-	-	CASSTNLFNSPLHF	TGTGCCAGCAGCACAAACCTTTTTAATTCACCCCTCCACTTT
TRBV2	TRBJ2-7	-	-	CASLEVAFEQYF	TGTGCCAGCCTCGAGGTCGCTTTCGAGCAGTACTTC
TRBV7-6	TRBJ2-1	-	-	CASSLLASSYNEQFF	TGTGCCAGCAGCTTACTCGCGTCCTCCTACAATGAGCAGTTCTTC
TRBV12-3/TRBV12-4	TRBJ2-7	TRBD2	few	CASSLRTSATYEQYF	TGTGCCAGCAGTCTCCGGACTAGCGCGACATACGAGCAGTACTTC
TRBV9	TRBJ2-7	TRBD1	few	CASSPGQGDEQYF	TGTGCCAGCAGCCCCGGACAGGGAGACGAGCAGTACTTC
TRBV20-1	TRBJ2-3	TRBD2	-	CSAKTLAGGLRGTDTQYF	TGCAGTGCGAAGACGCTAGCGGGAGGGCTAAGGGGGACAGATACGCAGTATTTT
TRBV5-6	TRBJ1-5	-	-	CASSRGGWSNQPQHF	TGTGCCAGCAGCCGGGGCGGGTGGAGCAATCAGCCCCAGCATTTT
TRBV6-1	TRBJ1-3	-	-	CASSRTSDSGNTIYF	TGTGCCAGCAGTAGGACGTCCGACTCTGGAAACACCATATATTTT
TRBV6-2/TRBV6-3	TRBJ2-1	-	-	CASSQGGTRREQFF	TGTGCCAGCAGTCAGGGGGGTACTCGACGGGAGCAGTTCTTC
TRBV14	TRBJ2-1	-	few	CASSQVYGAGEQFF	TGTGCCAGCAGCCAAGTTTATGGCGCGGGTGAGCAGTTCTTC
TRBV28	TRBJ1-5	-	-	CASSLAQGSQPQHF	TGTGCCAGCAGTTTAGCTCAGGGGAGTCAGCCCCAGCATTTT
TRBV11-3	TRBJ2-6	TRBD2	-	CASSPGLARGGANVLTF	TGTGCCAGCAGCCCAGGACTAGCGCGAGGGGGGGCCAACGTCCTGACTTTC
TRBV7-2	TRBJ2-5	-	-	CASSLDRNQETQYF	TGTGCCAGCAGCTTAGACAGGAACCAAGAGACCCAGTACTTC
TRBV7-2	TRBJ2-1	-	many	CASSLVSGANEQFF	TGTGCCAGCAGCTTAGTGTCGGGGGCCAATGAGCAGTTCTTC